This T cell receptor (beta chain) was sequenced for a study of cytotoxic CD8 clonotypes in ibrutinib-treated CLL (dated by TCRdb to the early 2020s). Background on the whole study: The cohort had 11 relapsed/refractory and 15 treatment-naive patients; some 17 were IGHV unmutated. Responses were partial in approximately 24 patients and complete in 2; after median 68 months follow-up, around 15 stayed in remission and 12 progressed. Longitudinal samples were available for about 30% of the 86 trial participants. All remission and progressive disease samples were collected while patients were still receiving ibrutinib. On average, each sample had roughly 260,000 productive templates and approximately 100,000 productive rearrangements. The response samples were drawn at a median of 12 months into treatment, with a range of about 6 to 36 months. Cryopreserved peripheral blood mononuclear cells were obtained prior to treatment, at the time of response, and at either disease progression or sustained remission.

Study-level results and caveats: An increase in clonality was observed at ibrutinib response, with clonality remaining stable during sustained remission and falling back toward baseline at progression. Baseline clonality exceeded that of age-matched healthy donors and correlated strongly with circulating CD8+ T-cell counts. Sampling times were not matched between sustained-remission and progressing patients, and lymph node repertoires were not studied. Public clonotypes were rare and either shrank or stayed stable during treatment, and the rise in clonality at ibrutinib response reflected expansion of private clonotypes.

The time point label on this specimen signifies: about a year on ibrutinib. For TCR beta library preparation, roughly 2 micrograms of genomic DNA was extracted from cryopreserved PBMCs. Longitudinal blood samples from CLL patients on ibrutinib monotherapy were analyzed using high-throughput TCR beta sequencing. The patients took part in an open-label, single-center phase 2 trial of ibrutinib monotherapy. As for this clone: Its antigen target is currently unknown. Per-base qualities were not stored, and no clone one base away is much larger.

On a MiSeq, deep resolution sequencing aimed for a depth between 1 in 1 million and 1 in 200,000 T cells, with each clonotype covered 10x on average. TCR beta libraries were generated with the immunoSEQ hsTCRB Kit. On the authors' methods: ImmunoSEQ Data Assistant and ImmunoSEQ Analyzer were used for data analysis, and V, D and J genes were assigned according to IMGT definitions. Clonality, with values ranging from 0 to 1, was calculated as one minus the normalized Shannon entropy of productive rearrangement frequencies. Public clonotype analysis was restricted to overrepresented clonotypes comprising at least 0.05% of each patient's repertoire. Approximately 13 age-matched healthy donor repertoires from immuneACCESS served as clonality controls. This immuneACCESS table, as held by TCRdb, lists in-frame sequences with V and J called but not all clones. Of the missing ones, under half trace to an unresolved V gene in checked studies; the others have no known cause. V and J calls plus clone size are reproduced from that table; the DNA served to infer D and trimming. In this sample the table shows roughly 220,000 clones, just under 80% of which occur a single time. The ten largest make up 11% of the sample.

The sequencing used PBMCs, collected after 12 months of ibrutinib treatment. This sequence was found in a human donor with chronic lymphocytic leukemia.

The nucleotides are TGTGCCAGCAGCCCGGGGTCCCCTTCCCCGGCCGGGGAGCTGTTTTTT. It codes for CASSPGSPSPAGELFF. The rearranged chain carries TRBV14 and TRBJ2-2; the D gene is possibly TRBD2, with 5 bases matching. V is cut by 4 bases and J by 6 bases, and the space between the germline ends is 18 bases. The CDR3 has 16 amino acids, counting the end cysteine and phenylalanine. Only the CDR3 DNA stays, 48 bases, in frame from base 1. Based on the germline V gene, the CDR1 and CDR2 sequences are SGHDN and FVKESK.